The 20 T cell receptor beta chains below all came from one sample that was sequenced in a study of cytomegalovirus exposure and HLA in healthy donors. PCR was performed using 60 Vbeta and 13 Jbeta primers. The assay was immunoSEQ multiplex PCR, and TCRdb's table has in-frame clones only and misses some. The sample contains over 150,000 clones, around 75% of which appear only once. Sequenced: PBMCs. The receptors shown here come from a young woman in good health and CMV-seropositive.

This rearrangement joins TRBV5-8 to TRBJ2-6, with D perhaps matching TRBD1 (6 bases). Trimming pared 1 base from V and 0 bases from J, leaving 11 bases between. Germline CDR1 SGHTS, CDR2 YDEGEE. The CDR3 totals 17 residues. Here the CDR3 reads CASSLTGHLSGANVLTF. CDR3 coding DNA: TGTGCCAGCAGCTTGACAGGGCATCTCTCTGGGGCCAACGTCCTGACTTTC.

For this clone: The same CDR3 also results from other DNA sequences found in this sample. V and J are TRBV6-1 and TRBJ1-4; D remains unclear. The germline CDR1 and CDR2 sequences are MNHNS and SASEGT. This CDR3 is built from 14 residues. Between the trimmed V and J ends, which lost 10 bases and 0 bases, there was a span of 12 bases. CDR3 DNA sequence: TGTGCCATCCAGAACCCGCCAACTAATGAAAAACTGTTTTTT. Protein product: CAIQNPPTNEKLFF.

This clone has just a few counts. DNA for the CDR3: TGTGCCAGCAGCGTAGGAGGTAGGGGGAGGGGGAATGAGCAGTTCTTC. Protein sequence: CASSVGGRGRGNEQFF. The chain couples TRBV9 to TRBJ2-1, with TRBD2 as a possible D gene (7 bases). Trimming took off 0 bases at V and 7 bases at J, with 17 bases between the two ends. Germline values: CDR1 SGDLS, CDR2 YYNGEE. The CDR3 runs to 16 residues. Full variable domain (rest looked up from reference TRBV9 and TRBJ2-1): DSGVTQTPKHLITATGQRVTLRCSPRSGDLSVYWYQQSLDQGLQFLIQYYNGEERAKGNILERFSAQQFPDLHSELNLSSLELGDSALYFCASSVGGRGRGNEQFFGPGTRLTVL.

In the case of this clone: Other nucleotide sequences in the sample specify the same CDR3. The J gene is TRBJ1-1, the V gene TRBV28; D is undetermined. Looked up from germline, CDR1 is MDHEN and CDR2 is SYDVKM. V lost 7 bases and J lost 0, with 3 bases in between. The length of the CDR3 is 11 residues. The DNA of the CDR3 is TGTGCCAGCACCGTGAACACTGAAGCTTTCTTT. It encodes CASTVNTEAFF.

This clone showed up just a few times. This chain uses TRBV6-1 with TRBJ2-7, with 8 bases matching TRBD1. Germline loops: CDR1 MNHNS, CDR2 SASEGT. This CDR3 comprises 11 residues. V shed 7 bases and J 10 bases; nucleotides not matched to a gene: 6. This CDR3 is CASILGQGQYF. The CDR3 DNA reads TGTGCCAGCATCCTAGGACAGGGTCAGTACTTC.

The chain couples TRBV7-9 to TRBJ1-1; D gene uncertain. Germline V lookup: CDR1 SEHNR, CDR2 FQNEAQ (reference sequence). The CDR3 contains 14 residues. Deletions cut 1 base from V and 4 bases from J, with 10 bases between. CDR3 in amino acids: CASSLEGGFTEAFF. Here the CDR3 DNA reads TGTGCCAGCAGCTTAGAAGGAGGGTTCACTGAAGCTTTCTTT.

V usage is TRBV28 and J usage is TRBJ2-7, with 7 nucleotides matching TRBD1. After removal of 2 bases from V and 4 bases from J, the junction contained 11 bases not matched to a gene. CDR3 size: 16 residues. Looked up from germline, CDR1 is MDHEN and CDR2 is SYDVKM. The CDR3: CASSLRVRGGQYEQYF. Here the CDR3 DNA reads TGTGCCAGCAGTTTACGAGTAAGAGGGGGCCAGTACGAGCAGTACTTC.

This clone came up a few times. The J gene is TRBJ1-2, the V gene TRBV7-9, with D maybe TRBD1 (5 bases). V dropped 3 bases and J dropped 4 bases, with 12 bases sitting between them. Per germline, CDR1 SEHNR and CDR2 FQNEAQ (reference sequence). The CDR3 sequence is 14 residues long. The CDR3 nucleotides read TGTGCCAGCAGCTTTCGGCAGGGAGGCTATGGCTACACCTTC. It translates to CASSFRQGGYGYTF.

V and J are TRBV27 and TRBJ2-7; 7 bases align to TRBD2. The germline gives CDR1 MNHEY, CDR2 SMNVEV (reference sequence). Trimming removed 5 bases from V and 5 bases from J; junction bases left unmatched: 6. This CDR3 has 13 amino acids. The CDR3 region is CASSPQAGDEQYF. The CDR3 DNA sequence: TGTGCCAGCAGTCCCCAGGCGGGAGACGAGCAGTACTTC.

A remark on this clone: The CDR3 end shows no conserved phenylalanine or tryptophan, and so a read error is likely. No DNA is shown, since the ends of the CDR3 on it are uncertain; the CDR3 is the one TCRdb lists. The J gene is TRBJ1-2, the V gene TRBV12-5; TRBD1 is the table's D call and was not checked against the DNA. The CDR3 has 11 residues if both end residues are counted. Germline lookup yields CDR1 LGHNT and CDR2 FRNRAP. The CDR3 is CASGRPGQQIL.

This clone has only one observation. This chain joins TRBV11-2 and TRBJ2-1; weak D call: TRBD1 (6 bases). V lost 2 bases and J lost 8, with 16 bases in between. Germline V gene data show CDR1 as SGHAT and CDR2 as FQNNGV. The CDR3 loop spans 15 amino acids. The DNA for the CDR3 is TGTGCCAGCAGCTTATTACAGGGAACCCTTTATGAGCAGTTCTTC. Protein sequence: CASSLLQGTLYEQFF.

The CDR3 DNA sequence: TGTGCCAGCAGTACAGGGGATAATTCACCCCTCCACTTT. This encodes CASSTGDNSPLHF. The chain joins TRBV6-4 to TRBJ1-6, with 7 bases fitting TRBD1. The CDR3 extends over 13 amino acids. Unmatched junction bases numbered 0, after V lost 5 bases and J lost 5 bases. Per the germline V gene, CDR1 is MRHNA and CDR2 is SNTAGT.

The genes are TRBV27 and TRBJ2-2; maybe TRBD1 (6 bases). Trimming removed 3 bases at V and 4 bases at J, with 6 bases between. The CDR3 runs to 13 residues. Per the germline V gene, CDR1 is MNHEY and CDR2 is SMNVEV (reference sequence). CDR3: CASSLDSTGELFF. The CDR3 DNA is TGTGCCAGCAGTTTGGACAGCACCGGGGAGCTGTTTTTT.

The chain links TRBV7-2 to TRBJ2-5; perhaps TRBD2 as D (7 bases). The length of the CDR3 is 16 residues. Trimming shortened V by 5 bases and J by 5 bases, and 21 bases separated the two germline ends. Germline-derived CDR1 and CDR2 are SGHTA and FQGNSA. The CDR3 bases are TGTGCCAGCAGCCCGTCCCGAGGGGGAGGGCGGGAGACCCAGTACTTC. It specifies CASSPSRGGGRETQYF.

To note about this clone: Other DNA sequences in the sample encode the same CDR3. This chain joins TRBV15 and TRBJ1-1, with TRBD1 as a possible D gene (5 bases). This CDR3 has 14 amino acids. The V end lost 0 bases, the J end lost 4 bases, and 9 bases lay between the germline ends. The germline V gene has CDR1 LNHNV and CDR2 YYDKDF (reference sequence). For the CDR3, the DNA is TGTGCCACCAGCAGAGATCGGGGGGGCACTGAAGCTTTCTTT. Protein product: CATSRDRGGTEAFF.

The chain uses TRBV5-4 and TRBJ1-2, with no clear D. The V end was cut by 4 bases, the J end by 3 bases, with 16 bases between. CDR1 is SGHNT and CDR2 is YYREEE in the germline V gene (reference sequence). This CDR3 is built from 15 residues. The CDR3 coding sequence is TGTGCCAGCAGCACCCCCCGGAACGCGGACTATGGCTACACCTTC. This encodes CASSTPRNADYGYTF.

The chain has TRBV7-9 and TRBJ2-3, with D perhaps TRBD2 (7 bases). CDR1 and CDR2 (germline): SEHNR, FQNEAQ (reference sequence). The CDR3 is 13 residues long. This chain's CDR3 is CSYEGGGLDTQYF. The CDR3 DNA follows: TGTTCCTACGAGGGCGGGGGCTTGGATACGCAGTATTTT. Drawing the rest from reference TRBV7-9 and TRBJ2-3, the complete variable domain is DTGVSQNPRHKITKRGQNVTFRCDPISEHNRLYWYRQTLGQGPEFLTYFQNEAQLEKSRLLSDRFSAERPKGSFSTLEIQRTEQGDSAMYLCSYEGGGLDTQYFGPGTRLTVL.

The gene calls are TRBV10-2 and TRBJ1-6, with 7 positions matching TRBD1. This CDR3 is built from 15 residues. The V segment lost 3 bases and the J segment 10 bases; nucleotides outside the gene matches: 9. Germline loops: CDR1 WSHSY, CDR2 SAAADI. DNA of the CDR3: TGCGCCAGCAGTGACCAGACAGGGATGGGCTCACCCCTCCACTTT. Amino acids: CASSDQTGMGSPLHF.

The gene calls are TRBV5-8 and TRBJ1-1; 10 positions match TRBD1. The CDR3 spans 14 residues. V trimming: 3 bases; J trimming: 7 bases; junction bases outside the gene matches: 6. The germline V gene encodes CDR1 SGHTS and CDR2 YDEGEE. The CDR3 sequence: CASSYGTGVNEAFF. The CDR3, as DNA: TGTGCCAGCAGCTACGGGACAGGGGTTAATGAAGCTTTCTTT. The full variable domain, completed using reference TRBV5-8 and TRBJ1-1, is EAGVTQSPTHLIKTRGQQATLRCSPISGHTSVYWYQQALGLGLQFLLWYDEGEERNRGNFPPRFSGRQFPNYSSELNVNALELEDSALYLCASSYGTGVNEAFFGQGTRLTVV.

V gene TRBV10-2 combines with J gene TRBJ2-7; D perhaps matches TRBD1 (6 bases). V was trimmed by 1 base and J by 0 bases, leaving 25 bases between them. The CDR3 loop spans 20 amino acids. Germline V gene sequence: CDR1 WSHSY, CDR2 SAAADI. The CDR3 reads CASSEWTGTWAKNPSYEQYF. CDR3 nucleotide sequence: TGCGCCAGCAGTGAGTGGACCGGGACATGGGCAAAAAATCCCTCCTACGAGCAGTACTTC.